Listed below are T cell receptor beta chains from one sample, sequenced in a study of early T cells in non-severe SARS-CoV-2 infection. MiXCR was run by TCRdb on the 5' RACE reads, yielding one entry per CDR3 protein. The sample records about 110,000 distinct CDR3 sequences, 12% being singletons. The specimen was whole blood. The receptors originated from an adult who was a healthcare worker with PCR-confirmed SARS-CoV-2 infection or an uninfected control (not recorded which). The CDR3 runs from the conserved cysteine through the conserved F or W. A D gene is named only where the DNA matches it firmly. Size tells how often a clone was seen (once, few, many) or the class of an expanded clone, and some rows leave it out.

clone_size	v_call	d_call	j_call	cdr3_nt	cdr3_aa
many	TRBV20-1	NA	TRBJ2-1	TGCAGTGCTAGCCCTTCGGGGTTTGAAGGTCCCTACAATGAGCAGTTCTTC	CSASPSGFEGPYNEQFF
many	TRBV28	NA	TRBJ1-3	TGTGCCAGCAGTCCCGGGAGTCCTGGAAACACCATATATTTT	CASSPGSPGNTIYF
many	TRBV5-1	NA	TRBJ2-3	TGCGCCAGCAGCCGACAGCAACCCCCCACAGATACGCAGTATTTT	CASSRQQPPTDTQYF
NA	TRBV3-1	NA	TRBJ1-1	TGTGCCAGCAGCCAAGACGGGAGGGGAACCACTGAAGCTTTCTTT	CASSQDGRGTTEAFF
many	TRBV19	NA	TRBJ2-1	TGTGCCAGTAGTATATCAGGGGCAAATGAGCAGTTCTTC	CASSISGANEQFF
many	TRBV11-3	TRBD1	TRBJ1-3	TGTGCCAGCAGCCGGACAGGCCAAGGAAACACCATATATTTT	CASSRTGQGNTIYF
few	TRBV11-2	NA	TRBJ1-3	TGTGCCAGCAGCTTAACAGGGAAGGAAGACACCATATATTTT	CASSLTGKEDTIYF
few	TRBV5-1	NA	TRBJ2-1	TGCGCCAGCAGCTCTAATGGCGGGACCGACGCCTACAATGAGCAGTTCTTC	CASSSNGGTDAYNEQFF
few	TRBV18	NA	TRBJ1-1	TGTGCCAGCTCACGACCGGATTACACTGAAGCTTTCTTT	CASSRPDYTEAFF
many	TRBV5-1	NA	TRBJ2-5	TGCGCCAGCAGCTTGTCTGGAGAGACCCAGTACTTC	CASSLSGETQYF
NA	TRBV20-1	NA	TRBJ2-1	TGCAGTGCTCGCCCCTTTAGCGGAGAGGGGAGTGAGCAGTTCTTC	CSARPFSGEGSEQFF
few	TRBV19	NA	TRBJ1-5	TGTGCCAGTACCCAAAGAGAGGGACGGAATCAGCCCCAGCATTTT	CASTQREGRNQPQHF
many	TRBV5-5	TRBD1	TRBJ2-7	TGTGCCAGCAGCCGAGACAGGGATAGCTCCTACGAGCAGTACTTC	CASSRDRDSSYEQYF
NA	TRBV11-2	NA	TRBJ1-1	TGTGCCAGCAGTCGTAGTGGGAGGAACACTGAAGCTTTCTTT	CASSRSGRNTEAFF
few	TRBV28	TRBD1	TRBJ1-2	TGTGCCAGCGCCGGGACAGCTACTTTCTATGGCTACACCTTC	CASAGTATFYGYTF
few	TRBV11-3	NA	TRBJ2-2	TGTGCCAGCAGTCCAGGGATCGCGAACACCGGGGAGCTGTTTTTT	CASSPGIANTGELFF
many	TRBV24-1	TRBD1	TRBJ2-1	TGTGCCACCAGTGACCGGGGACAGGTGTTTGATGAGCAGTTCTTC	CATSDRGQVFDEQFF
few	TRBV20-1	NA	TRBJ2-4	TGCAGTGCTAGAGCCCTGAGGGACATTCAGTACTTC	CSARALRDIQYF
few	TRBV30	TRBD1	TRBJ1-3	TGTGCCTGGAGCCCTACAGGGGGATCCTCTGGAAACACCATATATTTT	CAWSPTGGSSGNTIYF
few	TRBV6-1	NA	TRBJ1-1	TGTGCCAGCAGTGGCAGGGTGAGCACTGAAGCTTTCTTT	CASSGRVSTEAFF
many	TRBV20-1	NA	TRBJ2-5	TGCAGTGCTCCTCCTTATTGGTACCAAGAGACCCAGTACTTC	CSAPPYWYQETQYF
many	TRBV15	NA	TRBJ2-1	TGTGCCACCAGCAGAGATCCCCTATACAATGAGCAGTTCTTC	CATSRDPLYNEQFF